One TCR beta chain is described in this entry. The sample belongs to a study of blood T cell repertoires in COVID-19. For the study at large: Acute and convalescent COVID-19 specimens originated in the United States, Italy and Spain. In each case, the material was cDNA or gDNA derived from T cells, B-cell-depleted T cells, or PBMCs.

In the study's own analysis: For nucleated cells, counts were estimated from reference gene primer amplification. Method: immunoSEQ multiplex PCR; TCRdb's copy keeps in-frame clones and lacks some. The V and J calls and clone size were taken over from that table, and D and trimming were inferred from the DNA. The data show about 24,000 clones, about nine tenths seen once. V gave up 2 bases and J gave up 2 bases, with 11 bases separating them. The CDR3 spans 15 residues. Germline V lookup: CDR1 KGHSH, CDR2 LQKENI. Material: peripheral blood. The chain links TRBV18 to TRBJ2-3; D is unclear. The sequence was collected from a woman aged 65 to 85 with active COVID-19. The CDR3 region has the DNA TGTGCCAGCTCACCAGCGGCCCCCCCCACAGATACGCAGTATTTT. This encodes CASSPAAPPTDTQYF. Together with reference TRBV18 and TRBJ2-3, the CDR3 gives the full variable domain: NAGVMQNPRHLVRRRGQEARLRCSPMKGHSHVYWYRQLPEEGLKFMVYLQKENIIDESGMPKERFSAEFPKEGPSILRIQQVVRGDSAAYFCASSPAAPPTDTQYFGPGTRLTVL.